This T cell receptor (beta chain) came from a study of CD8 T cells in ankylosing spondylitis (dated by TCRdb to between 2016 and 2019). A note on the overall study: The study profiled T cell receptor beta repertoires in healthy donors and ankylosing spondylitis patients to find disease-linked TCR variants. In total, the full study cohort was made up of about 110 healthy donors and approximately 24 ankylosing spondylitis patients. Samples of peripheral blood were taken, and for ankylosing spondylitis patients, synovial fluid was collected as well.

The V end gives up 6 bases and the J end 6 bases, leaving 8 bases in the junction not matched to a gene. Taken from the germline V gene, the CDR1 and CDR2 loops are ENHRY and SYGVKD. Counted from cysteine to phenylalanine, this CDR3 has 14 amino acids. Here the CDR3 DNA is all that survives: 42 bases in frame from base 1. These reads were obtained on an Illumina HiSeq 2500. Quantitative 5'-RACE with molecular barcodes was the method used to prepare the TCR beta libraries. Per the original workflow: Disease-linked TCR variants were identified with a new computational method built on a probabilistic model of VDJ rearrangement. TCRdb reprocessed the public reads (quality trimming at Q25 with fastp, clone calling with MiXCR) and kept in-frame beta chains. Rows are unified per CDR3 protein, each entry keeping the most common DNA and genes. TCRdb, not the authors, supplied the V and J calls. The sample includes roughly 200,000 distinct CDR3 sequences, with roughly 26% observed a single time. Clones ranked in the top ten supply approximately 6.6% of the sample.

Beyond this particular receptor, the publication reports: Some motif variants had previously been reported in the synovial fluid and blood of reactive arthritis patients, which suggests shared mechanisms of disease initiation. A TCR beta motif made up of under ten highly homologous amino acid variants appeared to be characteristic of blood from ankylosing spondylitis patients. The disease-linked clones had a CD8+ phenotype and were found at relatively low frequencies in peripheral blood. The disease-linked clones were reported as significantly enriched in matched synovial fluid samples from ankylosing spondylitis patients.

With respect to this clonotype: Its antigen is still unknown. The input lacks base qualities; no much larger clone sits a single base away.

Recombination linked TRBV10-3 to TRBJ1-1, with 9 middle bases fitting TRBD1. Sequencing used blood, either unsorted or a sorted T cell fraction (not recorded which). This TCR came from a male donor with ankylosing spondylitis or in good health (not recorded which). Here the CDR3 is given as CAISPGTGSPEAFF. The bases read TGTGCCATCAGCCCCGGGACAGGGAGCCCTGAAGCTTTCTTT.